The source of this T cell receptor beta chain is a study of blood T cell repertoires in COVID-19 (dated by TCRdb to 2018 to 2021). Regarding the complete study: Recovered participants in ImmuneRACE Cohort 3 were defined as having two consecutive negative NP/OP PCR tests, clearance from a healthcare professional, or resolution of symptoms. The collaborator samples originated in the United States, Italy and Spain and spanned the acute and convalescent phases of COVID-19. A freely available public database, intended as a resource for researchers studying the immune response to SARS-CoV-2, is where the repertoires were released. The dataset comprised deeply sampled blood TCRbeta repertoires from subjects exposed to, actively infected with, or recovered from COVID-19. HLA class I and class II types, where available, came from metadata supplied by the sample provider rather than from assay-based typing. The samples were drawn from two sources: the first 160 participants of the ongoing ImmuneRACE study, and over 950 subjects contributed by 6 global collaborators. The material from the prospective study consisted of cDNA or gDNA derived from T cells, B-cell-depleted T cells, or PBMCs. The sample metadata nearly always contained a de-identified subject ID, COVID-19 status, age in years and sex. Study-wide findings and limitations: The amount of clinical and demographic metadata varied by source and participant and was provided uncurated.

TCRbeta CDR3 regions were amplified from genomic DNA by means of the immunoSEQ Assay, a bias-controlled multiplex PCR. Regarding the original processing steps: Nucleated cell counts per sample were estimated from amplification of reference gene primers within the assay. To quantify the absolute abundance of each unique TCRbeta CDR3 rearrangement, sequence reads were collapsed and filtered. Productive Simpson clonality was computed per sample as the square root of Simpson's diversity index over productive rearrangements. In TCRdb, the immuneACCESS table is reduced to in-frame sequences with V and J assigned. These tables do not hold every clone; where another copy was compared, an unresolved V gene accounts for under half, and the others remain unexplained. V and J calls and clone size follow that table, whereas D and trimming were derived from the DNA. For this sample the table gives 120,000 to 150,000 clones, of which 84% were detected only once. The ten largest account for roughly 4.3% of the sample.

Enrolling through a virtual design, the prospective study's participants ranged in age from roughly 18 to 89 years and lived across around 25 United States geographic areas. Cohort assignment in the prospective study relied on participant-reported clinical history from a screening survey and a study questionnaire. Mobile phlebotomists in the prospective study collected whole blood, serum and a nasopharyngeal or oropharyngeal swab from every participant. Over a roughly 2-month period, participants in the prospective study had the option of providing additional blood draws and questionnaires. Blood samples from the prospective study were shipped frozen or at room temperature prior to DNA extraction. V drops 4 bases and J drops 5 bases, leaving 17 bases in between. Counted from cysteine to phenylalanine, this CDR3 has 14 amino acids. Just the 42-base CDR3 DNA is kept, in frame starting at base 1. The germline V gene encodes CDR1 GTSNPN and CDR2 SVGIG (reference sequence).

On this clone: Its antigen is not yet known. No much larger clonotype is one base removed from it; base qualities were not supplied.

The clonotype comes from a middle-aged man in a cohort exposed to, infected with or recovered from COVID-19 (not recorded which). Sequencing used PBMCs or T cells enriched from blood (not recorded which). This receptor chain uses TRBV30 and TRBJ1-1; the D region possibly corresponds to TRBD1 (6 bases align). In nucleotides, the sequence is TGTGCCTGGATCACCCCGGGCAGGGGAACTGAAGCTTTCTTT. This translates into CAWITPGRGTEAFF.